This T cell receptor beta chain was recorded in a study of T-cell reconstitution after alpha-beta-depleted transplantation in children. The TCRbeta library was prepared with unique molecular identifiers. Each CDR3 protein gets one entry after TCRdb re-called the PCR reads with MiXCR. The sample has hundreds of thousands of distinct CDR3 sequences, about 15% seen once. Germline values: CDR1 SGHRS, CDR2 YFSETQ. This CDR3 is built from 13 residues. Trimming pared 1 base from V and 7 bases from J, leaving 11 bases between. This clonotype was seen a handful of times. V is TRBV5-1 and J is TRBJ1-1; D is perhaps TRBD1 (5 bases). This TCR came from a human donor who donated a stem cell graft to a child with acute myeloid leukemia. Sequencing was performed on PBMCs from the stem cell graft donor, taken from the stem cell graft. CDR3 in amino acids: CASSLQGRDEAFF. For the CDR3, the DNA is TGCGCCAGCAGCTTGCAGGGTAGGGATGAAGCTTTCTTT. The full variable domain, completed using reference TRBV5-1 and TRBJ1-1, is KAGVTQTPRYLIKTRGQQVTLSCSPISGHRSVSWYQQTPGQGLQFLFEYFSETQRNKGNFPGRFSGRQFSNSRSEMNVSTLELGDSALYLCASSLQGRDEAFFGQGTRLTVV.